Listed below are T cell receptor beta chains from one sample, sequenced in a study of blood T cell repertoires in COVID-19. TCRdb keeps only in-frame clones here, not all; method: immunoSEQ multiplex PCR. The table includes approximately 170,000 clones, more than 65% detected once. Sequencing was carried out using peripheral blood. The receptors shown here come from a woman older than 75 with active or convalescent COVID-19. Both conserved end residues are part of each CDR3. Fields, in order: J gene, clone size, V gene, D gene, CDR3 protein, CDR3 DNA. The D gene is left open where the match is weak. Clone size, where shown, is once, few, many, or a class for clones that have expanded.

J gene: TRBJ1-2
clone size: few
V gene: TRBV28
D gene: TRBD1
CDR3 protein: CASRHRGNYGYTF
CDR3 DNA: TGTGCCAGCAGGCACAGGGGAAACTATGGCTACACCTTC

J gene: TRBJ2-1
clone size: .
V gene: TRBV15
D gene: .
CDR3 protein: CATSIGYRDNEQFF
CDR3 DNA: TGTGCCACCAGCATAGGCTACAGGGACAATGAGCAGTTCTTC

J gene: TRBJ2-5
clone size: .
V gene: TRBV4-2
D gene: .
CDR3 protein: CASSQSSREKETQYF
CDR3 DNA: TGTGCCAGCAGCCAAAGCAGCCGGGAAAAAGAGACCCAGTACTTC

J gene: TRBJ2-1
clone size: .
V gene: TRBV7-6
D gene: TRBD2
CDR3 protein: CASSLASGRAYNEQFF
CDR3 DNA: TGTGCCAGCAGCTTAGCAAGCGGGAGGGCCTACAATGAGCAGTTCTTC

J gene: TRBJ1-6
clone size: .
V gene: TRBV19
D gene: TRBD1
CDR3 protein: CASSMGPGQIPNSPLHF
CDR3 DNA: TGTGCCAGTAGTATGGGTCCGGGACAGATCCCTAATTCACCCCTCCACTTT

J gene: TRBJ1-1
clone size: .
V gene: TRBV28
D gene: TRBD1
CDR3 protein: CASSSSAGGETEAFF
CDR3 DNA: TGTGCCAGCAGTTCCTCCGCAGGGGGAGAGACTGAAGCTTTCTTT

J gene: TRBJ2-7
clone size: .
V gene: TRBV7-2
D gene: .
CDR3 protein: CASSTTGWIGHEQYF
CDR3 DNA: TGTGCCAGCAGCACAACGGGATGGATCGGCCACGAGCAGTACTTC

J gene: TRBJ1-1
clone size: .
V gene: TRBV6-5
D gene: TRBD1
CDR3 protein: CASSYGQGADTEAFF
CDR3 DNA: TGTGCCAGCAGTTACGGACAGGGGGCGGACACTGAAGCTTTCTTT

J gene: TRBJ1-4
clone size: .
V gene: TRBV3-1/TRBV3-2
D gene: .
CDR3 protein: CASRTTATNEKLFF
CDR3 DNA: TGTGCCAGCCGGACGACAGCAACTAATGAAAAACTGTTTTTT

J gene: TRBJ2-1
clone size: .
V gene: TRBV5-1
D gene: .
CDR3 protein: CASSLASGSYNEQFF
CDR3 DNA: TGCGCCAGCAGCTTGGCTTCGGGCTCCTACAATGAGCAGTTCTTC

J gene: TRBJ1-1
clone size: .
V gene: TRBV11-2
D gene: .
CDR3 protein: CASSLVRGRGAFF
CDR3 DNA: TGTGCCAGCAGCTTAGTCCGGGGTCGAGGGGCTTTCTTT

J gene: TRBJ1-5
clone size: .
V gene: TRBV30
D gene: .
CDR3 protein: CAWTSDNSNQPQHF
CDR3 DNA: TGTGCCTGGACGTCAGATAATAGCAATCAGCCCCAGCATTTT

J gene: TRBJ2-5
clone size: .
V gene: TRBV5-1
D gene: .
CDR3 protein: CASSLADGGLRKTQYF
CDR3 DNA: TGCGCCAGCAGCTTGGCCGACGGGGGTTTGAGAAAGACCCAGTACTTC

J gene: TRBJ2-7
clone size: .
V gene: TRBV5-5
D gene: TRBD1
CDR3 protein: CASSSGQGRFYEQYF
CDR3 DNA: TGTGCCAGCAGCTCAGGACAGGGTAGGTTCTACGAGCAGTACTTC

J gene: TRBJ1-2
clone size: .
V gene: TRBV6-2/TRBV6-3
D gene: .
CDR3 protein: CASSSPGYGYTF
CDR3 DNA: TGTGCCAGCAGTTCGCCGGGGTATGGCTACACCTTC

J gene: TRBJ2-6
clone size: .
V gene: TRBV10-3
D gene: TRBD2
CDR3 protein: CAISELAGSPGANVLTF
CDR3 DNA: TGTGCCATCAGTGAACTAGCGGGGTCCCCTGGGGCCAACGTCCTGACTTTC

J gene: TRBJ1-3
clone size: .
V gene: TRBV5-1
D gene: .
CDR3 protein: CASSLVGLANTIYF
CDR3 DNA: TGCGCCAGCAGCTTGGTCGGGTTAGCAAACACCATATATTTT

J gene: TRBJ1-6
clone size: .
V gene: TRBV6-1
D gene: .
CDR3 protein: CASSEVGNSPLHF
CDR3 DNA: TGTGCCAGCAGTGAGGTTGGCAATTCACCCCTCCACTTT

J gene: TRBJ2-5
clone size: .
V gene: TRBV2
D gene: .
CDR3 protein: CASRADSQETQYF
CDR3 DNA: TGTGCCAGCAGAGCGGACAGTCAAGAGACCCAGTACTTC

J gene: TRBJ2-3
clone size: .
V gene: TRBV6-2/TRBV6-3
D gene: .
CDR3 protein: CASSYRAGAELDTQYF
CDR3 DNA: TGTGCCAGCAGTTACCGCGCAGGGGCAGAGTTGGATACGCAGTATTTT

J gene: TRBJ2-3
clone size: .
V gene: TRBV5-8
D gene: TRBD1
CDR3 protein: CASSLRTGGTDTQYF
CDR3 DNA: TGTGCCAGCAGCCTACGGACAGGGGGAACAGATACGCAGTATTTT

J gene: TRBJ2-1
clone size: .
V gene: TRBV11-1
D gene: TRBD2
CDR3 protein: CASSFGREYNEQFF
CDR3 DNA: TGTGCCAGCAGCTTCGGGCGGGAGTACAATGAGCAGTTCTTC

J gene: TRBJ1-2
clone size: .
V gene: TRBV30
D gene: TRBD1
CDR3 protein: CAWKRQGIHGYTF
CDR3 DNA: TGTGCCTGGAAAAGACAGGGAATTCACGGCTACACCTTC

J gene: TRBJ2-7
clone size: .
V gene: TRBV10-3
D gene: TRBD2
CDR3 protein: CAISVNLRTVGGSEQYF
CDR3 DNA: TGTGCCATCTCTGTTAACCTCAGGACCGTCGGGGGGTCCGAGCAGTACTTC

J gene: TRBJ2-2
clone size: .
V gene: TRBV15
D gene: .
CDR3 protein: CATSRDVLGAGELFF
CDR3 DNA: TGTGCCACCAGCAGAGATGTTCTAGGCGCCGGGGAGCTGTTTTTT